This T cell receptor (beta chain) was recorded in a study of T cells after somatic rescue of genetic block. This clone was seen more than once but under ten times. The CDR3 spans 15 residues. The germline gives CDR1 SGHRS, CDR2 YFSETQ. V was cut by 3 bases and J by 1 base, with 13 bases left in between. Profiled with immunoSEQ multiplex PCR; TCRdb holds only in-frame clones, not every one. The sample shows 9,500 to 12,000 clones, about four fifths of them seen only once. Sequenced material: peripheral blood mononuclear cells (PBMCs). The receptor was derived from a boy aged 5 to 17. The chain combines TRBV5-1 with TRBJ2-5; D possibly corresponds to TRBD2 (5 bases). The CDR3 sequence: CASSSSGLVQETQYF. CDR3 bases: TGCGCCAGCAGCTCCTCAGGACTTGTCCAAGAGACCCAGTACTTC.